This TCR beta chain comes out of a study of OX40 agonist ivuxolimab in advanced cancers. Background on the study: It was permissible to have had prior anti-PD-1, anti-PD-L1 or anti-CTLA-4 therapy, and around 43% had some. Study-wide findings and caveats: Not determined was the antigen specificity of the expanded peripheral T cells. Part of the nonresponder group also had normalized T-cell clonal expansion that was low.

On cycle 4 day 1 and cycle 7 day 1, as well as at baseline, blood was sampled. Note on this clone: As yet, its antigen is unknown.

Sequencing was performed with immunoSEQ multiplex PCR; in TCRdb, only in-frame clones are kept and a portion is missing. The sample lists about 80,000 clones, approximately 92% occurring once. Sample: CD4+ or CD8+ T cells sorted from blood, taken in a trial of the OX40 agonist ivuxolimab. The TCR comes from an adult with an advanced solid tumor such as melanoma, head and neck, liver or kidney cancer.

The CDR3 region is CASTQAGGSTDTQYF. CDR3 nucleotide sequence: TGCGCCAGCACTCAAGCGGGTGGTAGTACAGATACGCAGTATTTT. The chain employs TRBV5-1 and TRBJ2-3, with D possibly TRBD2 on 6 matching bases. This CDR3 comprises 15 residues. Germline V lookup: CDR1 SGHRS, CDR2 YFSETQ. The V end lost 6 bases, the J end lost 3 bases, and 17 bases lay between the germline ends.